A selection of T cell receptor beta chains follows, all from one sample in a study. MiXCR, applied by TCRdb to the 5' RACE reads, yields one record per CDR3 protein. The sample records more than 55,000 distinct CDR3 sequences, less than 30% being singletons. The material sequenced was tumor-infiltrating Tregs sorted from the breast tumor. The receptor source for this set is a female donor with breast cancer. Each CDR3 is given with its conserved first and last residue. Fields, in order: J gene, clone size, V gene, D gene, CDR3 DNA, CDR3 protein. The D gene is left open where the match is weak. Clone size appears in some rows only: once, few, many, or a class for an expanded clone.

TRBJ2-7	-	TRBV4-1	-	TGCGCCAGCAGCCAAGGGACAGCGGACTCCTACGAGCAGTACTTC	CASSQGTADSYEQYF
TRBJ2-1	-	TRBV29-1	-	TGCAGCGTTGAAGATGCGGGCGAGCAGTTCTTC	CSVEDAGEQFF
TRBJ1-2	few	TRBV28	-	TGTGCCAGCACCCAAGGGAGCTTGAACTATGGCTACACCTTC	CASTQGSLNYGYTF
TRBJ1-1	few	TRBV4-3	-	TGCGCCAGCAGTGGGAGAACGCCGAACACTGAAGCTTTCTTT	CASSGRTPNTEAFF
TRBJ1-2	-	TRBV29-1	TRBD1	TGCAGCGTTGAAAGGGACAGGGGATATGGCTACACCTTC	CSVERDRGYGYTF
TRBJ1-2	-	TRBV7-2	-	TGTGCCAGCAGCTTTATGGATGGCTACACCTTC	CASSFMDGYTF
TRBJ2-3	few	TRBV6-5	TRBD1	TGTGCCAGCACCAAAGGGGGGGGGACAGGGGGCACAGATACGCAGTATTTT	CASTKGGGTGGTDTQYF
TRBJ2-7	few	TRBV5-1	-	TGCGCCAGCAGCTTGGAGCCGGGAGCGACCTACGAGCAGTACTTC	CASSLEPGATYEQYF
TRBJ2-1	few	TRBV5-1	-	TGCGCCAGCAGCTTGGACGGGGGAGCGGCGGTGGATGAGCAGTTCTTC	CASSLDGGAAVDEQFF
TRBJ2-1	-	TRBV3-1	-	TGTGCCAGCAGCCTGGGGGGGGGCTTTGGTAATGAGCTGTTCTTC	CASSLGGGFGNELFF
TRBJ2-7	-	TRBV28	TRBD2	TGTGCCAGCAGCCCCGGGGGGTTGGGCGAGCAGTACTTC	CASSPGGLGEQYF
TRBJ1-4	many	TRBV7-9	-	TGTGCCAGCAGCTTTGCACAGGGCCTTGGTGAAAAACTGTTTTTT	CASSFAQGLGEKLFF
TRBJ1-2	few	TRBV7-2	-	TGTGCCAGCAGCTTAGGAGGCCAGTGGGGCTATGGCTACACCTTC	CASSLGGQWGYGYTF
TRBJ1-1	few	TRBV29-1	-	TGCAGCGTTGTGTGGGGAATCAACACTGAAGCTTTCTTT	CSVVWGINTEAFF
TRBJ2-1	few	TRBV7-2	-	TGTGCCAGCAGCTCATTTTCCAATGAGCAGTTCTTC	CASSSFSNEQFF
TRBJ2-7	many	TRBV6-2/TRBV6-3	TRBD2	TGTGCCAGCAGTTACCGGCTAGCGGGGGGGGACGAGCAGTACTTC	CASSYRLAGGDEQYF
TRBJ1-5	many	TRBV6-6	-	TGTGCCAGCGCCAGAGGACAGTTCTCGCCCCAGCATTTT	CASARGQFSPQHF
TRBJ1-1	few	TRBV5-1	-	TGCGCCAGCAGCTTAACAGGCGACACTGAAGCTTTCTTT	CASSLTGDTEAFF
TRBJ2-7	many	TRBV20-1	-	TGCAGTGCTATTCCCTCCACGACGTACGAGCAGTACTTC	CSAIPSTTYEQYF
TRBJ1-3	few	TRBV29-1	-	TGCAGCGTTGTCTCTGGAAACACCATATATTTT	CSVVSGNTIYF
TRBJ2-4	few	TRBV5-1	TRBD1	TGCGCCAGCAGCGGACAGGGAGGAGACATTCAGTACTTC	CASSGQGGDIQYF
TRBJ1-4	-	TRBV5-4	-	TGTGCCAGCAGCTTGGACTTCGGGGAAAAACTGTTTTTT	CASSLDFGEKLFF